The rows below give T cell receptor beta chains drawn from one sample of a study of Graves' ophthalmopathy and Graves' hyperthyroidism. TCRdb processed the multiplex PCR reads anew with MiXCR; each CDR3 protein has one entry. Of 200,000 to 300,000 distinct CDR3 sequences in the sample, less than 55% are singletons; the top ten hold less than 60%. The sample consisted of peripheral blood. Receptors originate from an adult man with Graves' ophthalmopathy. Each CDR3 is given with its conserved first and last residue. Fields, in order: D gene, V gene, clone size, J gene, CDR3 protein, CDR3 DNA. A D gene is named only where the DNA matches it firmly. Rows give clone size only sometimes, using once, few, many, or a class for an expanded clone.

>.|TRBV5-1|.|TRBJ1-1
CASSSQATNTEAFF
TGCGCCAGCAGCAGCCAGGCCACGAACACTGAAGCTTTCTTT
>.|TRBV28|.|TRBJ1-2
CASSLSDRVSYGYTF
TGTGCCAGCAGTTTATCCGATCGAGTCAGCTATGGCTACACCTTC
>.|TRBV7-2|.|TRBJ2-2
CASSFDRIYTGELFF
TGTGCCAGCAGCTTCGACCGAATCTACACCGGGGAGCTGTTTTTT
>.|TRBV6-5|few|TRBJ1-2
CASSGLGGSFVSGYTF
TGTGCCAGCAGCGGACTCGGGGGTAGTTTTGTGTCGGGCTACACCTTC
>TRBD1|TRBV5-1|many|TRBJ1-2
CASSPQGRGDYGYTF
TGCGCCAGCAGCCCACAGGGGAGAGGAGACTATGGCTACACCTTC
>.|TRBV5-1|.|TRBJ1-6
CASSSTTTTDQYNSPLHF
TGCGCCAGCAGCTCGACTACGACGACCGATCAATATAATTCACCCCTCCACTTT
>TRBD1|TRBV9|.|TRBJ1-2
CASSGAFQGAFGYTF
TGTGCCAGCAGCGGGGCGTTTCAGGGGGCTTTCGGCTACACCTTC
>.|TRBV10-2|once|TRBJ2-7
CASSESSSSYEQYF
TGCGCCAGCAGTGAGTCTAGCAGCTCCTACGAGCAGTACTTC
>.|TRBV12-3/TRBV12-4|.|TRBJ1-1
CASGSPPSGPSNTEAFF
TGTGCCAGCGGCTCTCCCCCATCAGGCCCTTCGAACACTGAAGCTTTCTTT
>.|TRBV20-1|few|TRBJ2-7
CSASPQQFTYEQYF
TGCAGTGCTAGTCCCCAGCAGTTTACCTACGAGCAGTACTTC
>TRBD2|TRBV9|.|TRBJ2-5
CASSPSGTSGRRETQYF
TGTGCCAGCAGCCCATCCGGGACTAGCGGGCGCAGGGAGACCCAGTACTTC
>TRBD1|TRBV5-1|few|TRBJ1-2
CASSFGQGDGYTF
TGCGCCAGCAGCTTCGGACAGGGGGACGGCTACACCTTC
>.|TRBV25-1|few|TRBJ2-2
CASSGGGQDNTGELFF
TGTGCCAGCAGTGGGGGGGGGCAAGACAACACCGGGGAGCTGTTTTTT
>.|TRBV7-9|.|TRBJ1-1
CASSPPGTEAFF
TGTGCCAGCAGCCCCCCGGGAACTGAAGCTTTCTTT
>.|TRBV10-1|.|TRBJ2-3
CASSDGAGSTDTQYF
TGCGCCAGCAGTGACGGCGCGGGGAGCACAGATACGCAGTATTTT
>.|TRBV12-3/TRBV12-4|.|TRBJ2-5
CASSLWGVAETQYF
TGTGCCAGCAGTTTATGGGGGGTTGCTGAGACCCAGTACTTC
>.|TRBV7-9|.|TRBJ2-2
CASSLAGYTGELFF
TGTGCCAGCAGCTTAGCGGGGTACACCGGGGAGCTGTTTTTT
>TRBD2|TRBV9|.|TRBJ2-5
CVSSVGGGAVAQYF
TGTGTCAGCAGCGTAGGCGGGGGGGCCGTTGCCCAGTACTTC
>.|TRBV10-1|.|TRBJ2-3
CASSEDVTDTQYF
TGCGCCAGCAGTGAGGACGTAACAGATACGCAGTATTTT
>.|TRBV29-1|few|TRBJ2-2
CSVDSQDNTGELFF
TGCAGCGTTGACAGCCAGGATAACACCGGGGAGCTGTTTTTT
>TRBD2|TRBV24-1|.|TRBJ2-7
CASSPQTSGSSYEQYF
TGTGCCAGCAGTCCTCAAACTAGCGGTAGCTCCTACGAGCAGTACTTC
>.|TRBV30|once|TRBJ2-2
CAWSVNVAGELFF
TGTGCCTGGAGTGTAAATGTTGCCGGGGAGCTGTTTTTT
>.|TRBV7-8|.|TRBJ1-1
CASSLLADGLNTEAFF
TGTGCCAGCAGCCTACTGGCCGATGGCCTGAACACTGAAGCTTTCTTT
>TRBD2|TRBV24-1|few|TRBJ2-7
CATAGDAYEQYF
TGTGCCACGGCGGGGGACGCCTACGAGCAGTACTTC
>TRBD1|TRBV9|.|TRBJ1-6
CASSVDRTNSPLHF
TGTGCCAGCAGCGTGGACAGGACGAATTCACCCCTCCACTTT
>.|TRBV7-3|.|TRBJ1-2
CASSPGGSYGYTF
TGTGCCAGCTCCCCGGGGGGATCCTATGGCTACACCTTC
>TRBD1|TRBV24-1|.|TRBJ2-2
CATSDPQGATNTGELFF
TGTGCCACCAGTGATCCACAGGGGGCCACGAACACCGGGGAGCTGTTTTTT
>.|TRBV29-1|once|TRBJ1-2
CNVYRDYGYGYTF
TGCAACGTCTACAGGGACTACGGCTATGGCTACACCTTC
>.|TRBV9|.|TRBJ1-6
CASSQGDGSPLHF
TGTGCCAGCAGCCAAGGCGATGGTTCACCCCTCCACTTT